The following is a TCR beta chain sequence with its context. The sample belongs to a study of blood T cell repertoires in COVID-19. Study details: The samples span acute and convalescent COVID-19 from the United States, Italy and Spain. PBMCs, B-cell-depleted T cells, or T cells provided the cDNA or gDNA that made up the material.

The CDR3 is made up of 13 amino acids. The V and J ends lost 4 bases and 1 base respectively, with 6 bases between them. In the authors' workflow: How many nucleated cells were present was estimated from reference gene primer amplification. Sequenced by immunoSEQ multiplex PCR; TCRdb stores in-frame clones only, minus some. V and J calls and clone size are those listed in that table; D and trimming were worked out from the DNA. The table includes under 300,000 clones, under 90% detected once. The gene calls are TRBV12-3 or TRBV12-4 and TRBJ2-3, with D maybe TRBD2 (5 bases). This TCR derives from a middle-aged woman who had recovered from COVID-19. Sequencing used peripheral blood. In nucleotides, the CDR3 is TGTGCCAGCAGTTACGGGGGCACAGATACGCAGTATTTT. Residues: CASSYGGTDTQYF.